What follows describes a single T cell receptor beta chain. The source of the sample is a study of blood T cell repertoires in COVID-19. About the study: Specimens from acute and convalescent COVID-19 originated in the United States, Italy and Spain. Sources were T cells, B-cell-depleted T cells, or PBMCs; the material itself was cDNA or gDNA.

How the authors handled the data: From reference gene primer amplification, estimates of nucleated cell counts were derived. Sequencing was performed with immunoSEQ multiplex PCR; in TCRdb, only in-frame clones are kept and a portion is missing. D and trimming were read from the DNA, whereas the V and J calls and clone size are those reported in that table. The repertoire holds under 200,000 clones, roughly 85% seen once, with about 5% in the top ten. Germline CDR1 and CDR2: MDHEN and SYDVKM. The V and J ends lost 3 bases and 6 bases respectively, with 24 bases between them. This CDR3 has 18 residues.

Specimen: peripheral blood. This receptor was identified in a woman in her 30s with acute or convalescent COVID-19. The J gene is TRBJ1-5, the V gene TRBV28; weak D call: TRBD1 (5 bases). CDR3 protein: CASSFYNKVGGRGQPQHF. CDR3 coding DNA: TGTGCCAGCAGTTTTTATAATAAGGTGGGGGGTAGGGGTCAGCCCCAGCATTTT.